These T cell receptor beta chains were read from a single sample in a study of cytomegalovirus exposure and HLA in healthy donors. Assay used: immunoSEQ multiplex PCR; TCRdb lists only in-frame clones, some missing. The sample contains 120,000 to 150,000 clones, 77% of which appear only once. The sequencing input was PBMCs. The origin of the receptors is a female donor in good health and CMV-seronegative. Each CDR3 is given with its conserved first and last residue. Fields, in order: V gene, clone size, J gene, D gene, CDR3 DNA, CDR3 protein. A D gene is named only where the DNA matches it firmly. Rows give clone size only sometimes, using once, few, many, or a class for an expanded clone.

v_gene: TRBV6-6; abundance: NA; j_gene: TRBJ2-5; d_gene: TRBD2; CDR3nt: TGTGCCAGCCTTTGGGCGGGAGAGGGGTCGGTGACCCAGTACTTC; CDR3aa: CASLWAGEGSVTQYF
v_gene: TRBV5-4; abundance: once; j_gene: TRBJ2-6; d_gene: TRBD1; CDR3nt: TGTGCCAGCAGCCGCCCGACAGGGATCTTTTCTGGGGCCAACGTCCTGACTTTC; CDR3aa: CASSRPTGIFSGANVLTF
v_gene: TRBV5-8; abundance: once; j_gene: TRBJ2-5; d_gene: TRBD2; CDR3nt: TGTGCCAGCAGCGAGGGGAAACTAGCGGGGCTCCAAGAGACCCAGTACTTC; CDR3aa: CASSEGKLAGLQETQYF
v_gene: TRBV28; abundance: NA; j_gene: TRBJ1-5; d_gene: NA; CDR3nt: TGTGCCAGCACCGCGCCGGAGAAGAGTCAGCCCCAGCATTTT; CDR3aa: CASTAPEKSQPQHF
v_gene: TRBV12-5; abundance: NA; j_gene: TRBJ1-5; d_gene: TRBD1; CDR3nt: TGTGCTAGTGGTACGGACAGGGGGTTCAATCAGCCCCAGCATTTT; CDR3aa: CASGTDRGFNQPQHF
v_gene: TRBV5-1; abundance: NA; j_gene: TRBJ2-3; d_gene: TRBD2; CDR3nt: TGCGCCAGCAGCTCAGGACTAGCGGGAGGGCCCGGGACAGATACGCAGTATTTT; CDR3aa: CASSSGLAGGPGTDTQYF
v_gene: TRBV7-9; abundance: NA; j_gene: TRBJ2-1; d_gene: TRBD1; CDR3nt: TGTGCCAGCAGCCCAGACAGGGCCCTCTGGTTCTTC; CDR3aa: CASSPDRALWFF
v_gene: TRBV28; abundance: NA; j_gene: TRBJ1-1; d_gene: NA; CDR3nt: TGTGCCAGCAGACCCCCGGGGGGGGACACTGAAGCTTTCTTT; CDR3aa: CASRPPGGDTEAFF
v_gene: TRBV28; abundance: NA; j_gene: TRBJ1-2; d_gene: TRBD1; CDR3nt: TGTGCCAGCAGTTCCTGGATCCGACAGGGGGCGGGCACCTTC; CDR3aa: CASSSWIRQGAGTF
v_gene: TRBV7-2; abundance: few; j_gene: TRBJ2-3; d_gene: NA; CDR3nt: TGTGCCAGCAGCTTATCGGGGGGCGACACAGATACGCAGTATTTT; CDR3aa: CASSLSGGDTDTQYF
v_gene: TRBV23-1; abundance: NA; j_gene: TRBJ1-5; d_gene: NA; CDR3nt: TGCGCCAGCAGTCCGAAAATAGACGGGAGCAGTCAGCCCCAGCATTTT; CDR3aa: CASSPKIDGSSQPQHF
v_gene: TRBV11-3; abundance: NA; j_gene: TRBJ2-3; d_gene: TRBD2; CDR3nt: TGTGCCAGCACCCTCAACGGGGGGGCGCTCAGCACAGATACGCAGTATTTT; CDR3aa: CASTLNGGALSTDTQYF
v_gene: TRBV5-1; abundance: few; j_gene: TRBJ1-1; d_gene: TRBD1; CDR3nt: TGCGCCAGCAGCGGGACAGAGTCGAACACTGAAGCTTTCTTT; CDR3aa: CASSGTESNTEAFF
v_gene: TRBV7-9; abundance: NA; j_gene: TRBJ1-1; d_gene: NA; CDR3nt: TGTGCCAGCAGCTTAGATGGCGGCCGGATATCTTTCTTT; CDR3aa: CASSLDGGRISFF
v_gene: TRBV29-1; abundance: once; j_gene: TRBJ1-3; d_gene: NA; CDR3nt: TGCAGCGCGACGACTGGGGCCTCGACGGACACCATATATTTT; CDR3aa: CSATTGASTDTIYF
v_gene: TRBV5-6; abundance: NA; j_gene: TRBJ2-3; d_gene: NA; CDR3nt: TGTGCCAGCATCAAGAGAGGTACAGATACGCAGTATTTT; CDR3aa: CASIKRGTDTQYF
v_gene: TRBV7-6; abundance: once; j_gene: TRBJ2-2; d_gene: NA; CDR3nt: TGTGCCAGCAGCTTAGGGACAGCGAACACCGGGGAGCTGTTTTTT; CDR3aa: CASSLGTANTGELFF
v_gene: TRBV27; abundance: NA; j_gene: TRBJ2-6; d_gene: NA; CDR3nt: TGTGCCAGCAGGACCCGGGACACCGCCTCTGGGGCCAACGTCCTGACTTTC; CDR3aa: CASRTRDTASGANVLTF
v_gene: TRBV5-6; abundance: NA; j_gene: TRBJ2-1; d_gene: NA; CDR3nt: TGTGCCAGCAGCTTGACAGTCGTCGCGTCCTACAATGAGCAGTTCTTC; CDR3aa: CASSLTVVASYNEQFF
v_gene: TRBV6-1; abundance: few; j_gene: TRBJ1-1; d_gene: TRBD1; CDR3nt: TGTGCCAGCAGACCTACAGGGGGGAACACTGAAGCTTTCTTT; CDR3aa: CASRPTGGNTEAFF
v_gene: TRBV15; abundance: NA; j_gene: TRBJ1-2; d_gene: NA; CDR3nt: TGTGCCACCAGCAGAGATTTAGATTCGGTACAGGCCTACACCTTC; CDR3aa: CATSRDLDSVQAYTF
v_gene: TRBV4-1; abundance: few; j_gene: TRBJ2-2; d_gene: TRBD1; CDR3nt: TGCGCCAGCAGCCAAGACAGGGGGTCGGTCACCGGGGAGCTGTTTTTT; CDR3aa: CASSQDRGSVTGELFF
v_gene: TRBV5-5; abundance: NA; j_gene: TRBJ2-7; d_gene: NA; CDR3nt: TGTGCCAGCAGCCTACAACCTTCCGTCTCGGCTGGAGGTTCCTACGAGCAGTACTTC; CDR3aa: CASSLQPSVSAGGSYEQYF
v_gene: TRBV5-6; abundance: NA; j_gene: TRBJ2-1; d_gene: NA; CDR3nt: TGTGCCAGCAGCCCAAGACTGAATACCTTCTACAATGAGCAGTTCTTC; CDR3aa: CASSPRLNTFYNEQFF
v_gene: TRBV27; abundance: NA; j_gene: TRBJ2-7; d_gene: NA; CDR3nt: TGTGCCAGCAGTTTATTACCGGAGACCTACGAGCAGTACTTC; CDR3aa: CASSLLPETYEQYF
v_gene: TRBV28; abundance: NA; j_gene: TRBJ2-1; d_gene: TRBD1; CDR3nt: TGTGCCAGCACCCTGACAGGGCCAGGCTACAATGAGCAGTTCTTC; CDR3aa: CASTLTGPGYNEQFF
v_gene: TRBV19; abundance: NA; j_gene: TRBJ2-7; d_gene: NA; CDR3nt: TGTGCCAGTAGGTCGGGACTGAGTTCCTACGAGCAGTACTTC; CDR3aa: CASRSGLSSYEQYF
v_gene: TRBV27; abundance: NA; j_gene: TRBJ2-5; d_gene: NA; CDR3nt: TGTGCCAGCAGTTTTGTGGGAGCGGCCGGGGAGACCCAGTACTTC; CDR3aa: CASSFVGAAGETQYF
v_gene: TRBV11-3; abundance: NA; j_gene: TRBJ2-2; d_gene: NA; CDR3nt: TGTGCCAGCAGCGCCGGGGACACCGGGGAGCTGTTTTTT; CDR3aa: CASSAGDTGELFF
v_gene: TRBV5-4; abundance: NA; j_gene: TRBJ1-3; d_gene: TRBD1; CDR3nt: TGTGCCATTCTAGACAGGGACTCTGGAAACACCATATATTTT; CDR3aa: CAILDRDSGNTIYF
v_gene: TRBV10-3; abundance: NA; j_gene: TRBJ1-5; d_gene: NA; CDR3nt: TGTGCCATCAGTGACACGGCGGCACCCGGTAGTAGCAATCAGCCCCAGCATTTT; CDR3aa: CAISDTAAPGSSNQPQHF
v_gene: TRBV9; abundance: NA; j_gene: TRBJ2-5; d_gene: TRBD1; CDR3nt: TGTGCCAGCAGCGTTGACCAGGGGGCCGCGTACCAAGAGACCCAGTACTTC; CDR3aa: CASSVDQGAAYQETQYF
v_gene: TRBV27; abundance: NA; j_gene: TRBJ1-3; d_gene: NA; CDR3nt: TGTGCCAGCAGTTTTGCGGGCTCTGGAAACACCATATATTTT; CDR3aa: CASSFAGSGNTIYF
v_gene: TRBV29-1; abundance: NA; j_gene: TRBJ1-4; d_gene: NA; CDR3nt: TGCAGCGTGGGGTATGGGGGGGGTGGTGAAAAACTGTTTTTT; CDR3aa: CSVGYGGGGEKLFF
v_gene: TRBV6-1; abundance: once; j_gene: TRBJ1-6; d_gene: TRBD1; CDR3nt: TGTGCCAGCAGTGCTTGGACAGGGACTAAGGATTCACCCCTCCACTTT; CDR3aa: CASSAWTGTKDSPLHF
v_gene: TRBV6-1; abundance: NA; j_gene: TRBJ1-1; d_gene: NA; CDR3nt: TGTGCCAGCAGTGAAAATTGGGGGGGGAGGACTGAAGCTTTCTTT; CDR3aa: CASSENWGGRTEAFF
v_gene: TRBV9; abundance: few; j_gene: TRBJ2-7; d_gene: TRBD1; CDR3nt: TGTGCCAGCAGCGTAGCACAGGGGACCTACGAGCAGTACTTC; CDR3aa: CASSVAQGTYEQYF
v_gene: TRBV7-9; abundance: NA; j_gene: TRBJ2-1; d_gene: TRBD1; CDR3nt: TGTGCCAGCACCCGGACAGGCTCCTACAATGAGCAGTTCTTC; CDR3aa: CASTRTGSYNEQFF
v_gene: TRBV29-1; abundance: NA; j_gene: TRBJ1-1; d_gene: NA; CDR3nt: TGCAGCGTTGACTTAGCTATGAACACTGAAGCTTTCTTT; CDR3aa: CSVDLAMNTEAFF
v_gene: TRBV28; abundance: NA; j_gene: TRBJ1-5; d_gene: NA; CDR3nt: TGTGCCAGCAGTTCACCTGGGGGGAGGGATCAGCCCCAGCATTTT; CDR3aa: CASSSPGGRDQPQHF
v_gene: TRBV19; abundance: NA; j_gene: TRBJ1-2; d_gene: NA; CDR3nt: TGTGCCAGTAGTCCCCTTGAGCGGGGGCGCAGCTATGGCTACACCTTC; CDR3aa: CASSPLERGRSYGYTF
v_gene: TRBV12-5; abundance: NA; j_gene: TRBJ2-3; d_gene: NA; CDR3nt: TGTGCTAGTGGTTTGGTACTCACCAGAGGTACAGATACGCAGTATTTT; CDR3aa: CASGLVLTRGTDTQYF
v_gene: TRBV19; abundance: few; j_gene: TRBJ2-2; d_gene: NA; CDR3nt: TGTGCCAGTATTCGTTTCACCGGGGAGCTGTTTTTT; CDR3aa: CASIRFTGELFF
v_gene: TRBV11-2; abundance: NA; j_gene: TRBJ1-1; d_gene: NA; CDR3nt: TGTGCCAGCAGCTTGATGAAGGGGGAGAACACTGAAGCTTTCTTT; CDR3aa: CASSLMKGENTEAFF
v_gene: TRBV9; abundance: NA; j_gene: TRBJ2-3; d_gene: NA; CDR3nt: TGTGCCAGCAGCCCCAGCGGAGGTGGGGATACGCAGTATTTT; CDR3aa: CASSPSGGGDTQYF
v_gene: TRBV4-1; abundance: NA; j_gene: TRBJ2-5; d_gene: NA; CDR3nt: TGCGCCAGCAGCCAAGAAAGTGGGGAGACGGTTTGGTTAGAAGAGACCCAGTACTTC; CDR3aa: CASSQESGETVWLEETQYF
v_gene: TRBV21-1; abundance: once; j_gene: TRBJ1-1; d_gene: NA; CDR3nt: TGTGCCAGCAGCAAAAGGTATGGACAGAGAATTTTGAACACTGAAGCTTTCTTT; CDR3aa: CASSKRYGQRILNTEAFF
v_gene: TRBV7-9; abundance: NA; j_gene: TRBJ2-1; d_gene: TRBD2; CDR3nt: TGTGCCAGCAGCTGGCCGGGGCGGGAGGGATCTGGTGAGCAGTTCTTC; CDR3aa: CASSWPGREGSGEQFF
v_gene: TRBV6-5; abundance: once; j_gene: TRBJ1-2; d_gene: TRBD1; CDR3nt: TGTGCCAGCAGTCGACAGGGGGGGCGTGGCTACACCTTC; CDR3aa: CASSRQGGRGYTF
v_gene: TRBV5-1; abundance: few; j_gene: TRBJ1-3; d_gene: NA; CDR3nt: TGCGCCAGCAGCGCCTCGGGGACTGGAAACACCATATATTTT; CDR3aa: CASSASGTGNTIYF
v_gene: TRBV6-6; abundance: few; j_gene: TRBJ1-1; d_gene: NA; CDR3nt: TGTGCCAGCACCGAGTGGGGAGAAAACACTGAAGCTTTCTTT; CDR3aa: CASTEWGENTEAFF
v_gene: TRBV9; abundance: NA; j_gene: TRBJ2-7; d_gene: TRBD1; CDR3nt: TGTGCCAGCAGCCCACGACAGGGGAACGAGCAGTACTTC; CDR3aa: CASSPRQGNEQYF
v_gene: TRBV9; abundance: once; j_gene: TRBJ2-5; d_gene: TRBD1; CDR3nt: TGTGCCAGCAGCGACGGACAGGGGATCGAGACCCAGTACTTC; CDR3aa: CASSDGQGIETQYF
v_gene: TRBV5-1; abundance: NA; j_gene: TRBJ1-3; d_gene: NA; CDR3nt: TGCGCCAGCAGCTTGGGGGCAAGGTCTGGAAACACCATATATTTT; CDR3aa: CASSLGARSGNTIYF
v_gene: TRBV5-4; abundance: NA; j_gene: TRBJ2-7; d_gene: NA; CDR3nt: TGTGCCAGCAGCTCGAATTACAGGGACTACGAGCAGTACTTC; CDR3aa: CASSSNYRDYEQYF
v_gene: TRBV7-9; abundance: NA; j_gene: TRBJ2-1; d_gene: NA; CDR3nt: TGTGCCAGCAGCTCCGGAGGGGGGGCCTACAATGAGCAGTTCTTC; CDR3aa: CASSSGGGAYNEQFF
v_gene: TRBV7-9; abundance: few; j_gene: TRBJ1-1; d_gene: NA; CDR3nt: TGTGCCAGCAGCCCTAGCACTGAAGCTTTCTTT; CDR3aa: CASSPSTEAFF
v_gene: TRBV6-1; abundance: NA; j_gene: TRBJ2-3; d_gene: TRBD1; CDR3nt: TGTGCCAGCAGTCCCGGGACAGGGGAAGGTGATACGCAGTATTTT; CDR3aa: CASSPGTGEGDTQYF
v_gene: TRBV9; abundance: once; j_gene: TRBJ1-4; d_gene: TRBD1; CDR3nt: TGTGCCAGCAGCGGGACAGGGGCTGGGAATGAAAAACTGTTTTTT; CDR3aa: CASSGTGAGNEKLFF